This is a list of T cell receptor beta chains from one sample in a study of OX40 agonist ivuxolimab in advanced cancers. Here immunoSEQ multiplex PCR was the method, and the copy in TCRdb shows in-frame clones only, minus some. The table includes 96,000 or so clones, around 90% detected once. The sample here was CD4+ or CD8+ T cells sorted from blood, taken in a trial of the OX40 agonist ivuxolimab. All receptors come from an adult with an advanced solid tumor such as melanoma, head and neck, liver or kidney cancer. The CDR3 runs from the conserved cysteine through the conserved F or W. Each record gives: CDR3 DNA, CDR3 protein, D gene, J gene, V gene, clone size. D genes are given only for firm matches. Clone size, where shown, is once, few, many, or a class for clones that have expanded.

TGTGCCAGCAGCTTAGGTCAGGGGGCAGGGGAGACCCAGTACTTC | CASSLGQGAGETQYF | TRBD1 | TRBJ2-5 | TRBV11-3 | once
TGTGCCAGCAGTGCGGCGGGAGGGGCCGATACGCAGTATTTT | CASSAAGGADTQYF | TRBD2 | TRBJ2-3 | TRBV6-1 | NA
TGCAGTGCTTCGATCTACAATGAGCAGTTCTTC | CSASIYNEQFF | NA | TRBJ2-1 | TRBV20-1 | NA
TGTGCCAGCAGCCCCCAGGGAATGAGGGGGGATACGCAGTATTTT | CASSPQGMRGDTQYF | NA | TRBJ2-3 | TRBV28 | NA
TGTGCCAGCAGTGCCGGGAGGGGGGCCGGCTACGAGCAGTACTTC | CASSAGRGAGYEQYF | TRBD2 | TRBJ2-7 | TRBV6-1 | NA
TGCGCCAGCAGCCAAGACTGGCAGACAACCCGTACGCAGTATTTT | CASSQDWQTTRTQYF | NA | TRBJ2-3 | TRBV4-1 | NA
TGTGCCAGCAGCCAAGGGCGAGGGGGTTTTGGCACAGATACGCAGTATTTT | CASSQGRGGFGTDTQYF | NA | TRBJ2-3 | TRBV4-2 | NA
TGCGCCAGCAGCTTGGAGCCAGCGGGAGCGAAGGAGCAGTACTTC | CASSLEPAGAKEQYF | TRBD2 | TRBJ2-7 | TRBV5-1 | NA
TGTGCCAGCAGCCGCGGCGGGGTCTACAATGAGCAGTTCTTC | CASSRGGVYNEQFF | NA | TRBJ2-1 | TRBV7-3 | NA
TGTGCCAGCAGCGTAGATGGGCGCGGGGAGGTGGAGCAGTTCTTC | CASSVDGRGEVEQFF | NA | TRBJ2-1 | TRBV9 | NA
TGTGCCAGCAGTCGAACCCCAGGGGGTAACACTGAAGCTTTCTTT | CASSRTPGGNTEAFF | TRBD1 | TRBJ1-1 | TRBV6-5 | NA
TGTGCCAGCAGCCTCCTAGCGGGAGGGGGTACAGATACGCAGTATTTT | CASSLLAGGGTDTQYF | TRBD2 | TRBJ2-3 | TRBV7-2 | NA
TGCGCCAGCAGTCAAAAAGTAAACTATGGCTACACCTTC | CASSQKVNYGYTF | NA | TRBJ1-2 | TRBV23-1 | NA
TGCGCCAGCAGCGCTCAAGACCGGACCGCCGCCTATGGCTACACCTTC | CASSAQDRTAAYGYTF | NA | TRBJ1-2 | TRBV4-3 | NA
TGTGCCAGCAGCTCCCGCAGACTGTTCTCTGGGGCCAACGTCCTGACTTTC | CASSSRRLFSGANVLTF | NA | TRBJ2-6 | TRBV5-6 | NA